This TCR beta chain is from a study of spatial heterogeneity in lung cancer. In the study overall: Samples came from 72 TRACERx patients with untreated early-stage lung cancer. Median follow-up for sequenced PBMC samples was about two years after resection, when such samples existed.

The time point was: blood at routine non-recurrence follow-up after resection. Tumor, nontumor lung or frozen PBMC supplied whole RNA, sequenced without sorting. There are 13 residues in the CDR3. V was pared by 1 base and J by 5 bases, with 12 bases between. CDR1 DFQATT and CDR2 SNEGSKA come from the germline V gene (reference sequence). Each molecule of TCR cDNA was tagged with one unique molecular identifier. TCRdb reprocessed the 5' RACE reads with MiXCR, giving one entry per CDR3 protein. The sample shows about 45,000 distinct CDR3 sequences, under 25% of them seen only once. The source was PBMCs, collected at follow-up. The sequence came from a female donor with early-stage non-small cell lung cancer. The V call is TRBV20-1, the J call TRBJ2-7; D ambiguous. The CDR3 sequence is CSARVGFRDEQYF. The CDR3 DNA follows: TGCAGTGCTAGAGTAGGGTTTCGTGACGAGCAGTACTTC.